This entry lists 20 T cell receptor beta chains sequenced from one sample in a study of shared clonotypes between healthy human individuals. Sequencing used immunoSEQ multiplex PCR; TCRdb keeps in-frame clones, though not all of them. The sample gives 2 million to 2.5 million clones, about 95% of which show up once; 0.1% to 0.15% is in the top ten. Sequences were obtained from naive CD4+ T cells sorted from blood. Subset given: CD45RA+ positively selected. The receptors here all came from a man aged 18 to 30 in good health.

The J gene is TRBJ2-7, the V gene TRBV5-1; 9 bases align to TRBD1. The V segment lost 4 bases and the J segment 6 bases; nucleotides outside the gene matches: 11. The CDR3 loop spans 15 amino acids. Germline V CDR1 and CDR2: SGHRS, YFSETQ. The CDR3 sequence: CASSPQGQGSSEQYF. CDR3 nucleotide sequence: TGCGCCAGCAGCCCCCAAGGACAGGGGAGCAGCGAGCAGTACTTC.

The gene calls are TRBV30 and TRBJ1-1; D is unclear. CDR1 GTSNPN and CDR2 SVGIG come from the germline V gene (reference sequence). CDR3 size: 13 residues. Deletions cut 0 bases from V and 3 bases from J, with 8 bases between. The CDR3 DNA follows: TGTGCCTGGAGTGTACGTCCTTACACTGAAGCTTTCTTT. Residues: CAWSVRPYTEAFF.

The chain links TRBV4-1 to TRBJ2-1; maybe TRBD2 (5 bases). V dropped 1 base and J dropped 5 bases, with 12 bases sitting between them. Germline CDR1 is MGHRA and CDR2 is YSYEKL. This CDR3 region has 15 residues. The CDR3 sequence: CASSQGGLVDNEQFF. In DNA, the CDR3 is TGCGCCAGCAGCCAAGGAGGACTCGTAGACAATGAGCAGTTCTTC.

The chain combines TRBV5-1 with TRBJ2-7, with D perhaps TRBD2 (6 bases). This CDR3 has 13 amino acids. Germline CDR1 reads SGHRS; CDR2 reads YFSETQ. V dropped 1 base and J dropped 6 bases, with 11 bases sitting between them. The chain's CDR3 is CASSLPTSFEQYF. In DNA form, the CDR3 reads TGCGCCAGCAGCTTGCCGACTAGTTTCGAGCAGTACTTC.

The rearrangement uses TRBV30 and TRBJ2-7; maybe TRBD1 (5 bases). Trimming removed 4 bases from V and 0 bases from J, with 13 bases in between. Germline V lookup: CDR1 GTSNPN, CDR2 SVGIG (reference sequence). The CDR3 has 14 residues. DNA for the CDR3: TGTGCCTGGAAGAAGGGGCCGAGCTCCTACGAGCAGTACTTC. This translates into CAWKKGPSSYEQYF.

The V and J genes are TRBV6-1 and TRBJ2-2; 10 positions match TRBD2. Germline CDR1 is MNHNS and CDR2 is SASEGT. The CDR3 is 20 amino acids. V dropped 0 bases and J dropped 0; count of bases not matched to a gene: 10. CDR3 residues: CASSEALLAGAFANTGELFF. Written as DNA, the CDR3 is TGTGCCAGCAGTGAAGCGCTGCTAGCGGGGGCCTTCGCGAACACCGGGGAGCTGTTTTTT.

The rearrangement uses TRBV27 and TRBJ2-5; D is perhaps TRBD2 (5 bases). V lost 5 bases, J lost 5 bases, and 12 bases lay in between. Germline V gene sequence: CDR1 MNHEY, CDR2 SMNVEV (reference sequence). This CDR3 is 13 amino acids long. CDR3 nucleotides: TGTGCCAGCAGTCCGAACCGCGGGGAGACCCAGTACTTC. Translating it yields CASSPNRGETQYF.

The rearrangement links TRBV5-1 to TRBJ2-5; D possibly corresponds to TRBD2 (6 bases). Trimming cost V 4 bases and J 3 bases, with 7 bases left between them. CDR1 and CDR2 (germline): SGHRS, YFSETQ. CDR3 length: 12 amino acids. DNA of the CDR3: TGCGCCAGCAGCACGGGAGAAGAGACCCAGTACTTC. It codes for CASSTGEETQYF.

This CDR3 reads CSVQGPGGNTIYF. For the CDR3, the DNA is TGCAGCGTCCAGGGACCAGGGGGGAACACCATATATTTT. The genes are TRBV29-1 and TRBJ1-3, with TRBD1 matching over 7 bases. Germline CDR1 reads SQVTM; CDR2 reads ANQGSEA. This CDR3 is 13 amino acids long. With V trimmed by 6 bases and J by 7 bases, 9 bases remained unmatched.

The chain couples TRBV7-2 to TRBJ2-1; TRBD1 aligns across 7 bases. CDR1 is SGHTA, CDR2 FQGNSA, per germline. The V and J ends lost 4 bases and 1 base, in that order; junction bases with no gene match: 7. The CDR3 loop spans 16 amino acids. The CDR3 DNA reads as TGTGCCAGCAGCTCGTACGGGACAGATTCCTACAATGAGCAGTTCTTC. Translated, it gives CASSSYGTDSYNEQFF.

The chain recombines TRBV27 with TRBJ2-7; 10 nucleotides line up with TRBD1. The CDR3 is 16 residues long. V gave up 6 bases and J gave up 1 base; unmatched junction bases: 9. In germline, CDR1 is MNHEY, CDR2 SMNVEV (reference sequence). CDR3 nucleotide sequence: TGTGCCAGCAGACACGCTAGGGACAGGGGTTCCTACGAGCAGTACTTC. Translating gives CASRHARDRGSYEQYF.

The chain carries TRBV4-1 and TRBJ1-3, with D tentatively TRBD1 (5 bases). Germline-derived CDR1 and CDR2 are MGHRA and YSYEKL. V gave up 4 bases and J gave up 4 bases, with 17 bases separating them. This CDR3 spans 16 amino acids. Here the CDR3 DNA reads TGCGCCAGCAGCCCAGAGTCGGGACTGAAGGGAAACACCATATATTTT. Its protein is CASSPESGLKGNTIYF.

The chain uses TRBV7-2 and TRBJ1-1; D gene ambiguous. Trimming took off 3 bases at V and 0 bases at J, with 8 bases between the two ends. CDR3 length: 14 residues. Germline V lookup: CDR1 SGHTA, CDR2 FQGNSA. CDR3 DNA: TGTGCCAGCAGCTTGGAACCCCTGAACACTGAAGCTTTCTTT. This translates into CASSLEPLNTEAFF.

The V call is TRBV18, the J call TRBJ2-7; 7 bases are a match to TRBD2. Trimming at V came to 10 bases and at J to 2 bases, leaving 5 bases not matched to a gene. CDR3 size: 12 residues. Germline V lookup: CDR1 KGHSH, CDR2 LQKENI. The CDR3 loop reads CATGRATYEQYF. For the CDR3, the DNA is TGTGCCACGGGGAGGGCGACCTACGAGCAGTACTTC.

The J gene is TRBJ2-5, the V gene TRBV7-2; 7 bases are a match to TRBD2. V lost 3 bases and J lost 1; bases outside the gene matches: 5. The germline V gene encodes CDR1 SGHTA and CDR2 FQGNSA. The CDR3 extends over 15 amino acids. CDR3 sequence (DNA): TGTGCCAGCAGCTTTCCAGCGGGGTCCCAAGAGACCCAGTACTTC. It specifies CASSFPAGSQETQYF.

This clone was counted a single time. CDR3 nucleotide sequence: TGTGCCAGCAGCGGGACCGGGACATCCCGAGAGACCCAGTACTTC. Translation gives CASSGTGTSRETQYF. The chain employs TRBV7-2 and TRBJ2-5; tentatively, D is TRBD1 (6 bases). The ends were cut back, 5 bases at V and 4 bases at J, with 17 bases in the middle. The CDR3 has 15 residues. Germline V gene lookup returns CDR1 SGHTA and CDR2 FQGNSA.

J is TRBJ2-7 and V is TRBV25-1; D gene uncertain. The length of the CDR3 is 13 residues. V lost 6 bases, J lost 3 bases, and 12 bases lay in between. Germline V gives CDR1 MGHDK, CDR2 SYGVNS. DNA of the CDR3: TGTGCCAGCAGCCAGGCCCCGCACTACGAGCAGTACTTC. Its protein product is CASSQAPHYEQYF.

The chain has TRBV11-2 and TRBJ1-6; 7 nucleotides agree with TRBD1. V dropped 5 bases and J dropped 9; count of bases not matched to a gene: 10. Per the germline V gene, CDR1 is SGHAT and CDR2 is FQNNGV. This CDR3 is built from 15 residues. The CDR3 here is CASSPQTGWGSPLHF. The CDR3 bases are TGTGCCAGCAGCCCTCAGACAGGGTGGGGTTCACCCCTCCACTTT.

This clone was seen only once. J is TRBJ2-7 and V is TRBV6-1; weak D call: TRBD2 (5 bases). CDR1 is MNHNS and CDR2 is SASEGT in the germline V gene. The CDR3 is 15 residues long. V shed 4 bases and J shed 6 bases, with 19 bases lying between them. The DNA for the CDR3 is TGTGCCAGCAGTGGGTTAGCGCCCGACCGAGGCGAGCAGTACTTC. It specifies CASSGLAPDRGEQYF.

The CDR3: CASSLEPASYEQYF. In nucleotides, the CDR3 is TGTGCCAGCAGCTTAGAACCGGCATCCTACGAGCAGTACTTC. This chain joins TRBV7-2 and TRBJ2-7; D is unresolved. This CDR3 region has 14 residues. Trimming pared 1 base from V and 1 base from J, leaving 8 bases between. Germline V gene data show CDR1 as SGHTA and CDR2 as FQGNSA.